The clone carrying this TCR beta chain has just a few counts. TCRdb called the PCR reads again in MiXCR, with one record for every CDR3 protein. This sample has approximately 90,000 distinct CDR3 sequences, with roughly 49% found just once. The data belong to a study of CDR3 diversity in severe acne. The V and J ends lost 2 bases and 0 bases respectively, with 12 bases between them. The CDR3 extends over 16 amino acids. Germline-derived CDR1 and CDR2 are SGHKS and YYEKEE (reference sequence). The chain joins TRBV5-5 to TRBJ1-3; no definite D call. Sequencing input: blood. The TCR was taken from a male donor with severe acne vulgaris. The CDR3 sequence is CASSFEPTASGNTIYF. The CDR3 DNA reads TGTGCCAGCAGCTTCGAACCGACGGCCTCTGGAAACACCATATATTTT.